This T cell receptor beta chain was found in a study of T cell responses to AZD1222 COVID-19 vaccine. Data came from immunoSEQ multiplex PCR; TCRdb stores just in-frame clones and leaves some out. Of about 78,000 clones in the sample, 85% to 90% were seen once. V gave up 0 bases and J gave up 0 bases, with 5 bases separating them. There are 15 residues in the CDR3. CDR1 is MNHEY, CDR2 SVGAGI, per germline. Sequences were derived from peripheral blood, sampled 28 days after the second AZD1222 dose. This rearrangement joins TRBV6-5 to TRBJ2-2; D not resolved. The TCR was taken from an adult who received the AZD1222 COVID-19 vaccine. The CDR3 here is CASSYSQTNTGELFF. In nucleotides, the CDR3 is TGTGCCAGCAGTTACTCACAGACGAACACCGGGGAGCTGTTTTTT.